This TCR beta chain was sequenced during a study of OX40 agonist ivuxolimab in advanced cancers. About the research overall: Patients in dose escalation had liver, melanoma, kidney or head and neck cancers.

Germline V gene data show CDR1 as WNHNN and CDR2 as SYGVQD (reference sequence). V lost 10 bases to trimming and J lost 5 bases, with 12 bases between them. The CDR3 spans 11 residues. This clone was observed a few times. Its antigen is currently unknown. Study results and caveats: A proportion of nonresponders additionally exhibited low normalized T-cell clonal expansion.

Data came from immunoSEQ multiplex PCR; TCRdb stores just in-frame clones and leaves some out. Of approximately 90,000 clones in the sample, around 85% were seen once. The chain joins TRBV10-1 to TRBJ2-7; D unclear. The sequence was collected from an adult with an advanced solid tumor such as melanoma, head and neck, liver or kidney cancer. The source was CD4+ or CD8+ T cells sorted from blood, collected in a trial of the OX40 agonist ivuxolimab. The CDR3 bases are TGCGCCAACGCCCCTAGGGACGAGCAGTACTTC. Protein product: CANAPRDEQYF.